The 13 T cell receptor beta chains reported below all come from one sample, sequenced in a study of cytomegalovirus exposure and HLA in healthy donors. A multiplex PCR was run with 60 Vbeta primers and 13 Jbeta primers. Libraries were prepared by immunoSEQ multiplex PCR; TCRdb keeps only in-frame clonotypes and omits some of them. This table holds about 160,000 clones, approximately 86% found once. Material for sequencing was PBMCs. These receptors were taken from a woman between 18 and 30 years old in good health and CMV-seronegative.

The genes are TRBV2 and TRBJ1-2; 9 bases are shared with TRBD1. Per the germline V gene, CDR1 is SNHLY and CDR2 is FYNNEI. Germline trimming cut 5 bases from V and 1 base from J; bases unmatched to any gene: 8. The CDR3 consists of 16 residues. As DNA, the CDR3 is TGTGCCAGCAGTCCCGGGACAGGGCCTATTAACTATGGCTACACCTTC. Encoded protein: CASSPGTGPINYGYTF.

Only one count was recorded for this clone. V gene TRBV18 combines with J gene TRBJ1-2; D remains unclear. CDR3 size: 16 residues. CDR1 is KGHSH, CDR2 LQKENI, per germline. V gave up 0 bases and J gave up 4 bases, with 15 bases separating them. The CDR3 nucleotides are TGTGCCAGCTCACCACCAGGCCTGGAGGCACTCTATGGCTACACCTTC. It is translated as CASSPPGLEALYGYTF.

This clone was counted a single time. The chain employs TRBV14 and TRBJ2-7; possibly TRBD2 for D (6 bases). The germline V gene encodes CDR1 SGHDN and CDR2 FVKESK. There are 12 residues in the CDR3. V dropped 4 bases and J dropped 3 bases, with 7 bases sitting between them. In DNA form, the CDR3 reads TGTGCCAGCAGCCCGGACTACTACGAGCAGTACTTC. This translates into CASSPDYYEQYF.

The chain carries TRBV29-1 and TRBJ2-7; 8 nucleotides line up with TRBD2. Germline values: CDR1 SQVTM, CDR2 ANQGSEA. There are 13 residues in the CDR3. J was trimmed by 4 bases and V by 7 bases; bases with no gene match: 9. CDR3 DNA sequence: TGCAGCGCCTTGGGTAGCGGGGAATACGAGCAGTACTTC. As protein: CSALGSGEYEQYF.

The rearrangement uses TRBV10-2 and TRBJ2-2; D is uncertain. CDR1 is WSHSY and CDR2 is SAAADI in the germline V gene. The CDR3 totals 14 residues. V was trimmed by 2 bases and J by 6 bases, leaving 10 bases between them. In DNA form, the CDR3 reads TGCGCCAGCAGTGAGCCCTTCGGTCCCGGGGAGCTGTTTTTT. This sequence encodes CASSEPFGPGELFF.

The gene calls are TRBV6-6 and TRBJ2-7; TRBD1 might be the D (6 bases). The CDR3 spans 14 residues. Trimming left V 7 bases short and J 0 bases short, with 13 bases between. The V gene's germline CDR1 is MNHNY and CDR2 SVGAGI (reference sequence). The CDR3 spells CASNKKDSSYEQYF. CDR3 coding DNA: TGTGCCAGCAATAAGAAGGACAGCTCCTACGAGCAGTACTTC.

The chain combines TRBV9 with TRBJ2-5; 16 bases align to TRBD2. From germline, CDR1 is SGDLS and CDR2 YYNGEE. V shed 4 bases and J 11 bases; nucleotides not matched to a gene: 14. CDR3 size: 17 residues. CDR3 sequence reads: CASSLRGLAGGPGEQYF. DNA of the CDR3: TGTGCCAGCAGCTTACGGGGACTAGCGGGAGGGCCAGGAGAGCAGTACTTC.

The chain combines TRBV28 with TRBJ2-7, with D tentatively TRBD2 (6 bases). V was cut by 5 bases and J by 2 bases, with 13 bases left in between. The CDR3 loop spans 14 amino acids. The germline V gene encodes CDR1 MDHEN and CDR2 SYDVKM. The CDR3 coding sequence is TGTGCCAGCAGTCTCCGACTAGAACCCTACGAGCAGTACTTC. Its translation: CASSLRLEPYEQYF.

The J gene is TRBJ2-5, the V gene TRBV6-5; tentative D call: TRBD1 (6 bases). The last part of the DNA fits TRBJ2-7 better; the J call may be wrong. The V gene's germline CDR1 is MNHEY and CDR2 SVGAGI. The CDR3 runs 15 residues. The CDR3 bases are TGTGCCAGCAGTTACGCAGGGGCCTCCTCCTACGAGCAGTACTTC. This gives the protein CASSYAGASSYEQYF.

The V gene is TRBV7-8, the J gene TRBJ2-1, with 8 bases fitting TRBD1. Trimming removed 2 bases from V and 4 bases from J; junction bases left unmatched: 4. This CDR3 comprises 15 residues. Germline V gives CDR1 SGHVS, CDR2 FQNEAQ. The CDR3 DNA reads as TGTGCCAGCAGCTTACTTGGACAGGGTTACAATGAGCAGTTCTTC. This translates into CASSLLGQGYNEQFF.

The chain employs TRBV5-4 and TRBJ1-2; D may be TRBD1 (6 bases). The CDR3 loop spans 12 amino acids. Germline V gene lookup returns CDR1 SGHNT and CDR2 YYREEE (reference sequence). V dropped 4 bases and J dropped 9 bases, with 13 bases sitting between them. CDR3 sequence (DNA): TGTGCCAGCAGCCCCTCAGGGGCCAGCTACACCTTC. It encodes CASSPSGASYTF.

The rearrangement uses TRBV6-5 and TRBJ2-5; D is unclear. Germline CDR1 MNHEY, CDR2 SVGAGI. The CDR3 is 13 residues long. V dropped 2 bases and J dropped 1 base, with 5 bases sitting between them. The CDR3 loop reads CASSYASQETQYF. CDR3 sequence (DNA): TGTGCCAGCAGTTACGCTAGCCAAGAGACCCAGTACTTC.

The rearrangement joins TRBV28 to TRBJ1-2; 10 bases are shared with TRBD1. J was trimmed by 4 bases and V by 4 bases; bases with no gene match: 3. CDR1 and CDR2 (germline): MDHEN, SYDVKM. This CDR3 is 14 amino acids long. CDR3 nucleotides: TGTGCCAGCAGTTACAGGACAGGGGGCTATGGCTACACCTTC. Protein product: CASSYRTGGYGYTF.